Following are 14 T cell receptor beta chains from one sample sequenced in a study of T cells in Graves' hyperthyroidism and ophthalmopathy. Template material for amplifying TCR beta CDR3 regions consisted of RNA transcripts. In the first-round RT-PCR of the TCR CDR3, the HTBI primer set was used. TCRdb recomputed calls from the multiplex PCR reads with MiXCR, one row per CDR3 protein. The repertoire holds approximately 410,000 distinct CDR3 sequences, approximately 14% seen once, with approximately 5.3% in the top ten. Sequences were obtained from blood. These receptors were taken from a woman in her late teens or twenties with Graves' hyperthyroidism.

This clonotype turned up a few times. The chain joins TRBV7-9 to TRBJ2-5; a possible D gene is TRBD2 (5 bases). This CDR3 is 17 amino acids long. The germline V gene encodes CDR1 SEHNR and CDR2 FQNEAQ (reference sequence). Trimming shortened V by 3 bases and J by 0 bases, and 17 bases separated the two germline ends. The CDR3 bases are TGTGCCAGCAGCTTGATGGACCGGGATACTAACCAAGAGACCCAGTACTTC. It specifies CASSLMDRDTNQETQYF.

This clonotype has ten or more counts. The J gene is TRBJ2-3, the V gene TRBV7-9, with 8 bases lining up with TRBD1. CDR3 length: 14 amino acids. Germline V lookup: CDR1 SEHNR, CDR2 FQNEAQ (reference sequence). V dropped 5 bases and J dropped 6; count of bases not matched to a gene: 7. This CDR3 is CASSPRTGHDTQYF. The DNA for the CDR3 is TGTGCCAGCAGCCCCCGGACAGGGCACGATACGCAGTATTTT.

Ten or more counts support this clonotype. The rearrangement links TRBV20-1 to TRBJ2-7, with no clear D. This CDR3 spans 15 amino acids. Trimming shortened V by 5 bases and J by 2 bases, and 19 bases separated the two germline ends. Germline values: CDR1 DFQATT, CDR2 SNEGSKA (reference sequence). CDR3 bases: TGCAGTGCTGCCTCCCCCACTGGACGTGCCTACGAGCAGTACTTC. Protein: CSAASPTGRAYEQYF.

This chain uses TRBV12-5 with TRBJ2-5; D is uncertain. This CDR3 has 12 amino acids. CDR1 is LGHNT, CDR2 FRNRAP, per germline. V was clipped by 7 bases and J by 0 bases, with 6 bases between them. The CDR3 spells CASAGYQETQYF. In DNA, the CDR3 is TGTGCTAGTGCCGGATACCAAGAGACCCAGTACTTC.

This clonotype has more than one count but fewer than ten. The gene calls are TRBV15 and TRBJ2-1; D possibly uses TRBD1 or TRBD2 (5 bases each). Between the trimmed V and J ends, which lost 0 bases and 9 bases, there was a span of 6 bases. The CDR3 spans 12 residues. CDR1 and CDR2 from the germline V gene are LNHNV and YYDKDF (reference sequence). CDR3 loop: CATSRDGTEQFF. The CDR3, as DNA: TGTGCCACCAGCAGAGATGGGACTGAGCAGTTCTTC. Complete variable domain (other parts from reference TRBV15 and TRBJ2-1): DAMVIQNPRYQVTQFGKPVTLSCSQTLNHNVMYWYQQKSSQAPKLLFHYYDKDFNNEADTPDNFQSRRPNTSFCFLDIRSPGLGDTAMYLCATSRDGTEQFFGPGTRLTVL.

This clonotype was recorded many times. The chain couples TRBV19 to TRBJ1-3; tentative D call: TRBD1 (5 bases). Between the trimmed V and J ends, which lost 7 bases and 4 bases, there was a span of 14 bases. CDR1 LNHDA and CDR2 SQIVND come from the germline V gene (reference sequence). The CDR3 is 14 amino acids. This chain's CDR3 is CASTRGGSGNTIYF. CDR3 DNA: TGTGCCAGTACCCGCGGGGGATCGGGAAACACCATATATTTT.

V gene TRBV20-1 combines with J gene TRBJ1-1; possible D gene TRBD1, 6 bases. CDR1 is DFQATT and CDR2 is SNEGSKA in the germline V gene (reference sequence). This CDR3 is 12 amino acids long. V was trimmed by 4 bases and J by 3 bases, leaving 9 bases between them. CDR3 amino acids: CSAKKGDTEAFF. CDR3 sequence (DNA): TGCAGTGCTAAGAAGGGGGACACTGAAGCTTTCTTT.

In this sample, this clonotype turned up many times. The chain uses TRBV2 and TRBJ2-3; D is uncertain. This CDR3 contains 13 residues. The ends were cut back, 6 bases at V and 0 bases at J, with 7 bases in the middle. The germline CDR1 and CDR2 sequences are SNHLY and FYNNEI. The CDR3 reads CASRPDSTDTQYF. In DNA, the CDR3 is TGTGCCAGCAGACCGGACAGCACAGATACGCAGTATTTT.

This clonotype was detected only a few times. V gene TRBV20-1 combines with J gene TRBJ2-5; D remains ambiguous. V lost 4 bases to trimming and J lost 5 bases, with 8 bases between them. Germline CDR1 reads DFQATT; CDR2 reads SNEGSKA (reference sequence). The CDR3 is made up of 11 amino acids. CDR3 coding DNA: TGCAGTGCTACCGATACCGAGACCCAGTACTTC. Its protein product is CSATDTETQYF.

The chain has TRBV27 and TRBJ1-1; no definite D call. CDR3 length equals 14 residues. Trimming removed 5 bases at V and 8 bases at J, with 18 bases between. Germline CDR1 reads MNHEY; CDR2 reads SMNVEV (reference sequence). The CDR3 bases are TGTGCCAGCAGTCTTAGGGAGCTTACCGGGGAAGCTTTCTTT. It yields the protein CASSLRELTGEAFF.

To note about this clonotype: With a much larger clone just one base away, this may be a read error. V usage is TRBV12-3 or TRBV12-4 and J usage is TRBJ2-7, with D tentatively TRBD2 (6 bases). The V and J ends lost 8 bases and 6 bases respectively, with 17 bases between them. This CDR3 contains 13 residues. The chain's CDR3 is CASGPGGKSEQYF. The DNA of the CDR3 is TGTGCCAGCGGGCCAGGCGGGAAGAGCGAGCAGTACTTC.

This clonotype has only a few counts. The chain is built from TRBV13 and TRBJ2-7; 8 positions match TRBD1. Germline CDR1 PRHDT, CDR2 FYEKMQ (reference sequence). Trimming cost V 5 bases and J 4 bases; bases outside gene matches: 13. The CDR3 loop spans 16 amino acids. CDR3 amino acids: CASSPLGDRTRYEQYF. The DNA for the CDR3 is TGTGCCAGCAGCCCCCTCGGGGACAGGACGAGGTACGAGCAGTACTTC.

With respect to this clonotype: The junction departs from germline at one end; a sequencing error may be responsible. The chain joins TRBV15 to TRBJ1-1; unclear D gene. The CDR3 is made up of 15 amino acids. Germline V CDR1 and CDR2: LNHNV, YYDKDF (reference sequence). The CDR3 DNA reads TGTGCCACCAGCAGAGATCTTCCGGATTACACTGAAGCTTGCTTT. This encodes CATSRDLPDYTEACF.

For this clonotype: A clone one base away is much larger, so this may be a read error. As the CDR3 is not closed by the conserved phenylalanine or tryptophan, this likely results from a read error. The chain has TRBV7-8 and TRBJ2-7; D tentatively reads TRBD1 or TRBD2 (5 bases each). Germline V gene lookup returns CDR1 SGHVS and CDR2 FQNEAQ. The germline V and J ends were trimmed by 5 bases and 3 bases, with 14 bases remaining between them. This CDR3 has 14 residues. CDR3 coding DNA: TGTGCCAGCAGCCTGGGACGATACGTCTACGAGCAGTACCTC. Protein: CASSLGRYVYEQYL.